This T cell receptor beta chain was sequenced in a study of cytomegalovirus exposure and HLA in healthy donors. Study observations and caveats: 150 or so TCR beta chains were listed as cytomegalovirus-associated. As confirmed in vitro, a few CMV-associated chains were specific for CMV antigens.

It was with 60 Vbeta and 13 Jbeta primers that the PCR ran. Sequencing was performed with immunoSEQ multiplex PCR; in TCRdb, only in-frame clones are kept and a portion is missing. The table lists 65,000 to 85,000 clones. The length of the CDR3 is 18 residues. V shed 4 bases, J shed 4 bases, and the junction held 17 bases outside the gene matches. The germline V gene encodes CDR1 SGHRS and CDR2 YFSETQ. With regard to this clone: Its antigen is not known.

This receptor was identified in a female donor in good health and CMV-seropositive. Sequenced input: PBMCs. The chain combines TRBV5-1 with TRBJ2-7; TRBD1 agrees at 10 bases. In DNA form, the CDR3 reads TGCGCCAGCAGCCCGAGACAGGGGGCGACGTTAAACGGGTACGAGCAGTACTTC. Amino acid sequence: CASSPRQGATLNGYEQYF.